Presented here are 28 T cell receptor beta chains from one specimen sequenced in a study of shared clonotypes between healthy human individuals. The assay was immunoSEQ multiplex PCR, and TCRdb's table has in-frame clones only and misses some. The repertoire includes over a million clones, 78% of them detected once, and 0.55% to 0.7% sits in the top ten. Sequencing used memory CD4+ T cells from PBMCs. The subset is: CD45RA-negative fraction. All receptors derive from a man younger than 35 in good health. Some clones in this sample may be carry-over from other donors' samples.

The chain carries TRBV5-1 and TRBJ2-3; TRBD2 aligns across 14 bases. Germline loops: CDR1 SGHRS, CDR2 YFSETQ. This CDR3 contains 14 residues. The V and J ends lost 7 bases and 4 bases, in that order; junction bases with no gene match: 2. The CDR3 nucleotides are TGCGCCAGCGGGACTAGCGGGAGTTCAGATACGCAGTATTTT. Protein sequence: CASGTSGSSDTQYF.

The chain employs TRBV6-5 and TRBJ1-2; tentatively, D is TRBD1 (6 bases). Trimming stripped 5 bases from V and 4 bases from J, with 14 bases between. This CDR3 spans 14 amino acids. Germline V gives CDR1 MNHEY, CDR2 SVGAGI. This chain's CDR3 is CASSDRGAPYGYTF. CDR3 DNA sequence: TGTGCCAGCAGTGACCGGGGGGCCCCCTATGGCTACACCTTC.

This chain connects TRBV2 to TRBJ1-4; 8 bases agree with TRBD1. CDR1 and CDR2 from the germline V gene are SNHLY and FYNNEI. This CDR3 is built from 13 residues. Germline trimming cut 11 bases from V and 3 bases from J; bases unmatched to any gene: 5. The CDR3 DNA reads TGTGCCGGGGAGACAGGGGCTAATGAAAAACTGTTTTTT. Its protein is CAGETGANEKLFF.

The genes are TRBV7-9 and TRBJ2-5; 8 bases map to TRBD1. The CDR3 contains 13 residues. Per germline, CDR1 SEHNR and CDR2 FQNEAQ (reference sequence). V gave up 4 bases and J gave up 4 bases; unmatched junction bases: 2. The CDR3 here is CASSSGGPETQYF. The CDR3 nucleotides read TGTGCCAGCAGCTCAGGGGGCCCAGAGACCCAGTACTTC.

V is TRBV18 and J is TRBJ1-1; possible D gene TRBD1, 6 bases. Trimming removed 5 bases at V and 4 bases at J, with 11 bases between. The CDR3 extends over 13 amino acids. Germline CDR1 is KGHSH and CDR2 is LQKENI. CDR3: CASSEHRATEAFF. DNA of the CDR3: TGTGCCAGCTCAGAGCACAGGGCCACTGAAGCTTTCTTT.

This chain uses TRBV4-1 with TRBJ2-3, with D maybe TRBD2 (6 bases). Germline CDR1 reads MGHRA; CDR2 reads YSYEKL. The length of the CDR3 is 16 residues. V dropped 0 bases and J dropped 1 base, with 11 bases sitting between them. The CDR3 protein is CASSQEGSGRTDTQYF. The CDR3 DNA follows: TGCGCCAGCAGCCAAGAGGGTAGCGGACGCACAGATACGCAGTATTTT.

Ten or more counts support this clone. The chain links TRBV4-2 to TRBJ2-1; 13 nucleotides line up with TRBD2. The trim removed 1 base at V and 7 bases at J, leaving 4 bases unmatched. The CDR3 consists of 16 residues. Germline loops: CDR1 LGHNA, CDR2 YNFKEQ. CDR3 sequence (DNA): TGTGCCAGCAGCCAAGGGGGGACTAGCGGGGATAATGAGCAGTTCTTC. This gives the protein CASSQGGTSGDNEQFF.

In DNA form, the CDR3 reads TGTGCCAGCAGCGGGACAGTCCCCTACGAGCAGTACTTC. This codes for CASSGTVPYEQYF. The rearrangement links TRBV2 to TRBJ2-7, with TRBD1 matching 7 bases. The CDR3 has 13 amino acids. V was pared by 6 bases and J by 2 bases, with 4 bases of the junction left unmatched. Germline-derived CDR1 and CDR2 are SNHLY and FYNNEI.

V and J are TRBV2 and TRBJ1-2; D call uncertain. CDR3 length equals 12 residues. V lost 5 bases to trimming and J lost 1 base, with 5 bases between them. In germline, CDR1 is SNHLY, CDR2 FYNNEI. The CDR3 region has the DNA TGTGCCAGCAGTAAAAATAACTATGGCTACACCTTC. It translates to CASSKNNYGYTF.

The V call is TRBV6-4, the J call TRBJ2-1, with TRBD2 matching over 9 bases. Per the germline V gene, CDR1 is MRHNA and CDR2 is SNTAGT. After removal of 2 bases from V and 8 bases from J, the junction contained 7 bases not matched to a gene. CDR3 length: 15 residues. DNA of the CDR3: TGTGCCAGCAGTGACGACGCGGGAGGGCAGGATGAGCAGTTCTTC. Amino acid sequence: CASSDDAGGQDEQFF.

The chain couples TRBV2 to TRBJ2-2, with no clear D. The germline V and J ends were trimmed by 7 bases and 6 bases, with 12 bases remaining between them. Germline V gives CDR1 SNHLY, CDR2 FYNNEI. The length of the CDR3 is 13 residues. The CDR3 nucleotides read TGTGCCAGCACCCTTCTAGTACCCGGGGAGCTGTTTTTT. It yields the protein CASTLLVPGELFF.

This rearrangement joins TRBV9 to TRBJ2-2, with D possibly being TRBD1 (7 bases). The germline V and J ends were trimmed by 7 bases and 3 bases, with 13 bases remaining between them. CDR3 length equals 14 residues. The germline CDR1 and CDR2 sequences are SGDLS and YYNGEE. CDR3 DNA sequence: TGTGCCAGCTCAGGCAGGGGGGACACCGGGGAGCTGTTTTTT. Protein product: CASSGRGDTGELFF.

This chain connects TRBV11-2 to TRBJ2-7, with D possibly TRBD1 on 6 matching bases. V was cut by 4 bases and J by 6 bases, with 19 bases left in between. The CDR3 is made up of 15 amino acids. CDR1 and CDR2 (germline): SGHAT, FQNNGV. The CDR3 protein is CASSSTTGTRGEQYF. CDR3 DNA sequence: TGTGCCAGCAGCTCGACGACCGGGACACGGGGCGAGCAGTACTTC.

This chain joins TRBV29-1 and TRBJ2-7, with TRBD2 as a possible D gene (7 bases). This CDR3 comprises 11 residues. In germline, CDR1 is SQVTM, CDR2 ANQGSEA. V shed 4 bases and J shed 6 bases, with 10 bases lying between them. The CDR3 DNA follows: TGCAGCGTTGGTCGGGGGGCCGAGCAGTACTTC. It codes for CSVGRGAEQYF.

This clone turned up a few times. V gene TRBV5-4 combines with J gene TRBJ2-4; TRBD1 aligns across 7 bases. The CDR3 loop spans 15 amino acids. V was clipped by 4 bases and J by 0 bases; unmatched bases: 4. CDR1 is SGHNT, CDR2 YYREEE, per germline (reference sequence). The CDR3 here is CASSQQGLAKNIQYF. CDR3 sequence (DNA): TGTGCCAGCAGCCAACAGGGGCTAGCCAAAAACATTCAGTACTTC.

This chain connects TRBV19 to TRBJ2-7; TRBD1 agrees at 10 bases. This CDR3 region has 16 residues. Trimming at V came to 4 bases and at J to 6 bases, leaving 12 bases not matched to a gene. Germline V gene sequence: CDR1 LNHDA, CDR2 SQIVND (reference sequence). CDR3 residues: CASSTTGLTGGGEQYF. DNA for the CDR3: TGTGCCAGTAGTACGACCGGCTTGACAGGGGGCGGCGAGCAGTACTTC.

This chain joins TRBV30 and TRBJ2-6; perhaps TRBD2 as D (5 bases). Trimming pared 7 bases from V and 1 base from J, leaving 17 bases between. The CDR3 spans 16 residues. CDR1 and CDR2 (germline): GTSNPN, SVGIG (reference sequence). Written as DNA, the CDR3 is TGTGCCTCGGACTCAAGGGTGGGTTCTGGGGCCAACGTCCTGACTTTC. Translating gives CASDSRVGSGANVLTF.

V is TRBV28 and J is TRBJ1-2, with D unclear. V was clipped by 2 bases and J by 7 bases, with 17 bases between them. CDR3 length equals 15 residues. Germline V gene sequence: CDR1 MDHEN, CDR2 SYDVKM. The CDR3 sequence: CASSLGKEGLSGYTF. DNA for the CDR3: TGTGCCAGCAGTTTAGGCAAGGAGGGTCTGAGTGGCTACACCTTC.

The chain joins TRBV18 to TRBJ2-1, with 11 bases identical to TRBD2. The trim removed 6 bases at V and 8 bases at J, leaving 12 bases unmatched. Germline V CDR1 and CDR2: KGHSH, LQKENI. The CDR3 runs 16 residues. This CDR3 is CASSPRTSGLSDEQFF. The CDR3 coding sequence is TGTGCCAGCTCGCCTAGGACTAGCGGGTTGTCCGATGAGCAGTTCTTC.

In its sample, this clone was seen a few times. This chain uses TRBV5-1 with TRBJ2-1, with 7 positions matching TRBD2. The germline gives CDR1 SGHRS, CDR2 YFSETQ. The V and J ends lost 0 bases and 6 bases, in that order; junction bases with no gene match: 9. This CDR3 spans 16 amino acids. Written as DNA, the CDR3 is TGCGCCAGCAGCTTGGTCCCAGCGGGGAAAATCAATGAGCAGTTCTTC. It translates to CASSLVPAGKINEQFF. The full variable domain, in which reference TRBV5-1 and TRBJ2-1 provide the parts outside the CDR3, is KAGVTQTPRYLIKTRGQQVTLSCSPISGHRSVSWYQQTPGQGLQFLFEYFSETQRNKGNFPGRFSGRQFSNSRSEMNVSTLELGDSALYLCASSLVPAGKINEQFFGPGTRLTVL.

V usage is TRBV11-1 and J usage is TRBJ2-7; 7 bases fit TRBD1. The CDR3 runs to 16 residues. Trimming removed 0 bases from V and 0 bases from J; junction bases left unmatched: 5. Germline V gives CDR1 SGHAT, CDR2 FQDESV (reference sequence). DNA for the CDR3: TGTGCCAGCAGCTTAGCGGGGACAGTCCCCTCCTACGAGCAGTACTTC. Translated: CASSLAGTVPSYEQYF. The full variable domain, its missing parts supplied by reference TRBV11-1 and TRBJ2-7, is EAEVAQSPRYKITEKSQAVAFWCDPISGHATLYWYRQILGQGPELLVQFQDESVVDDSQLPKDRFSAERLKGVDSTLKIQPAELGDSAMYLCASSLAGTVPSYEQYFGPGTRLTVT.

The genes are TRBV7-2 and TRBJ2-3, with D unclear. Deletions cut 4 bases from V and 0 bases from J, with 14 bases between. This CDR3 has 16 amino acids. Germline CDR1 reads SGHTA; CDR2 reads FQGNSA. CDR3 nucleotide sequence: TGTGCCAGCAGCTCGAAGCGAGCATTCAGCACAGATACGCAGTATTTT. Its translation is CASSSKRAFSTDTQYF.

V and J are TRBV11-1 and TRBJ2-3; D remains unclear. CDR1 SGHAT and CDR2 FQDESV come from the germline V gene (reference sequence). The CDR3 is 13 amino acids. V was pared by 7 bases and J by 8 bases, with 16 bases between. The CDR3 DNA reads as TGTGCCAGCACTGCAGGATCCTGGGGTACGCAGTATTTT. Protein sequence: CASTAGSWGTQYF. Complete variable domain (other parts from reference TRBV11-1 and TRBJ2-3): EAEVAQSPRYKITEKSQAVAFWCDPISGHATLYWYRQILGQGPELLVQFQDESVVDDSQLPKDRFSAERLKGVDSTLKIQPAELGDSAMYLCASTAGSWGTQYFGPGTRLTVL.

With respect to this clone: At the DNA level, this CDR3 is encoded by other sequences in the same sample as well. The rearrangement links TRBV18 to TRBJ1-1; perhaps TRBD1 as D (6 bases). The V and J ends lost 1 base and 0 bases respectively, with 9 bases between them. Looked up from germline, CDR1 is KGHSH and CDR2 is LQKENI. CDR3 size: 15 residues. This CDR3 reads CASSPQGGVNTEAFF. As DNA, the CDR3 is TGTGCCAGCTCACCACAGGGGGGTGTGAACACTGAAGCTTTCTTT.

The CDR3 here is CAWSWSRGETQYF. CDR3 nucleotide sequence: TGTGCCTGGAGTTGGTCTCGGGGAGAGACCCAGTACTTC. The gene calls are TRBV30 and TRBJ2-5; D is possibly TRBD2 (5 bases). CDR3 size: 13 residues. Germline loops: CDR1 GTSNPN, CDR2 SVGIG (reference sequence). V was trimmed by 2 bases and J by 4 bases, leaving 11 bases between them. The full variable domain, completed using reference TRBV30 and TRBJ2-5, is SQTIHQWPATLVQPVGSPLSLECTVEGTSNPNLYWYRQAAGRGLQLLFYSVGIGQISSEVPQNLSASRPQDRQFILSSKKLLLSDSGFYLCAWSWSRGETQYFGPGTRLLVL.

The gene calls are TRBV9 and TRBJ1-3; unclear D gene. This CDR3 spans 16 amino acids. Between the trimmed V and J ends, which lost 0 bases and 0 bases, there was a span of 10 bases. Germline V gene lookup returns CDR1 SGDLS and CDR2 YYNGEE. The CDR3 region is CASSVVPDSSGNTIYF. DNA of the CDR3: TGTGCCAGCAGCGTAGTCCCCGATTCCTCTGGAAACACCATATATTTT.

This clone turned up a few times. This same CDR3 is encoded by further DNA sequences in the sample. The chain is built from TRBV6-1 and TRBJ2-2, with D perhaps matching TRBD2 (5 bases). This CDR3 comprises 14 residues. Germline V gene sequence: CDR1 MNHNS, CDR2 SASEGT. Trimming pared 6 bases from V and 1 base from J, leaving 9 bases between. The CDR3 loop reads CASRRAGNTGELFF. Here the CDR3 DNA reads TGTGCCAGCAGACGCGCGGGGAACACCGGGGAGCTGTTTTTT.

In its sample, this clone was seen once. The chain uses TRBV28 and TRBJ2-2; 7 bases align to TRBD1. With 9 bases clipped from V and 0 bases from J, the junction kept 7 bases outside the gene matches. This CDR3 has 15 amino acids. The germline gives CDR1 MDHEN, CDR2 SYDVKM. The CDR3 sequence: CASKSTGSNTGELFF. The CDR3 DNA follows: TGTGCCAGTAAGTCGACAGGGTCGAACACCGGGGAGCTGTTTTTT.